The 32 T cell receptor beta chains below were found in one sample sequenced in a study of beta chain features in type 1 diabetes. Expressed TCRB transcripts were sequenced, since all the RNA that had been isolated was reverse transcribed. Only in-frame clones appear in the TCRdb table, and some are missing; sequencing was by immunoSEQ multiplex PCR. The sample lists more than 300,000 clones; more than 13% were seen once. Sequenced sample: naive CD4+ T cells from blood. Receptor source: a woman aged 18-29 years in good health.

The J gene is TRBJ2-5, the V gene TRBV27; 8 bases map to TRBD1. The CDR3 extends over 14 amino acids. Trimming took 3 bases from V and 1 from J; bases not matched to a gene: 1. Per the germline V gene, CDR1 is MNHEY and CDR2 is SMNVEV (reference sequence). The CDR3 is CASSLDRVQETQYF. The DNA of the CDR3 is TGTGCCAGCAGTTTGGACAGGGTCCAAGAGACCCAGTACTTC.

The V gene is TRBV23-1, the J gene TRBJ2-3, with D perhaps TRBD1 (7 bases). TRBV23-1 is classed as an ORF, of uncertain function. V lost 0 bases and J 1 base, leaving 17 bases between the germline ends. The CDR3 length is 18 residues. The CDR3 DNA reads TGCGCCAGCAGTCAATCCCCCGTTATCAGGGGGGGCACAGATACGCAGTATTTT. It specifies CASSQSPVIRGGTDTQYF.

The V gene is TRBV29-1, the J gene TRBJ2-7; D not certain. Germline-derived CDR1 and CDR2 are SQVTM and ANQGSEA. This CDR3 contains 12 residues. The germline V and J ends were trimmed by 4 bases and 0 bases, with 7 bases remaining between them. The CDR3 loop is CSVALVSYEQYF. CDR3 bases: TGCAGCGTTGCGTTAGTCTCCTACGAGCAGTACTTC.

The chain is built from TRBV9 and TRBJ1-4; 12 bases match TRBD1. Germline CDR1 and CDR2: SGDLS and YYNGEE. The CDR3 spans 15 residues. V lost 8 bases and J lost 0; bases outside the gene matches: 2. Here the CDR3 DNA reads TGTGCCAGTGGGACAGGGGGCACAACTAATGAAAAACTGTTTTTT. It translates to CASGTGGTTNEKLFF. Based on the CDR3 plus reference TRBV9 and TRBJ1-4, the full variable domain is DSGVTQTPKHLITATGQRVTLRCSPRSGDLSVYWYQQSLDQGLQFLIQYYNGEERAKGNILERFSAQQFPDLHSELNLSSLELGDSALYFCASGTGGTTNEKLFFGSGTQLSVL.

This clone appeared a few times. CDR3 sequence reads: CASSSLGFTNEKLFF. The CDR3 DNA reads as TGTGCCAGCAGTTCCCTCGGGTTCACTAATGAAAAACTGTTTTTT. The chain links TRBV28 to TRBJ1-4, with D unclear. Germline V gene sequence: CDR1 MDHEN, CDR2 SYDVKM. Trimming shortened V by 4 bases and J by 2 bases, and 11 bases separated the two germline ends. The CDR3 extends over 15 amino acids.

This clone appeared a few times. The genes are TRBV29-1 and TRBJ2-7, with TRBD2 matching 8 bases. The trim removed 7 bases at V and 4 bases at J, leaving 9 bases unmatched. CDR1 is SQVTM, CDR2 ANQGSEA, per germline. This CDR3 has 13 amino acids. CDR3 sequence (DNA): TGCAGCGCCTCGGGGGGGCAACATTACGAGCAGTACTTC. Protein sequence: CSASGGQHYEQYF.

This rearrangement joins TRBV7-9 to TRBJ1-5; a possible D gene is TRBD1 (6 bases). Trimming removed 5 bases from V and 6 bases from J, with 14 bases in between. Germline V gene sequence: CDR1 SEHNR, CDR2 FQNEAQ (reference sequence). This CDR3 is 14 amino acids long. In nucleotides, the CDR3 is TGTGCCAGCAGCCCAAGACAGGCGGGTCAGCCCCAGCATTTT. It specifies CASSPRQAGQPQHF.

This clone was detected a few times. V and J are TRBV30 and TRBJ2-5; D perhaps matches TRBD2 (6 bases). CDR3 length equals 12 residues. The germline gives CDR1 GTSNPN, CDR2 SVGIG (reference sequence). The V end was cut by 4 bases, the J end by 5 bases, with 11 bases between. CDR3 DNA: TGTGCCTGGACCGGGGGATCCGAGACCCAGTACTTC. Amino acids: CAWTGGSETQYF.

The V and J genes are TRBV28 and TRBJ2-5; D gene unclear. CDR1 is MDHEN, CDR2 SYDVKM, per germline. Trimming cost V 5 bases and J 7 bases, with 8 bases left between them. The CDR3 runs 11 residues. The CDR3 loop reads CASSKEWTQYF. The CDR3 DNA reads TGTGCCAGCAGTAAAGAGTGGACCCAGTACTTC.

This clone was counted a few times. This chain links TRBV30 with TRBJ1-1; TRBD1 matches 11 bases. Per germline, CDR1 GTSNPN and CDR2 SVGIG (reference sequence). The trim removed 7 bases at V and 6 bases at J, leaving 16 bases unmatched. This CDR3 spans 16 amino acids. The CDR3 protein is CALATLHPGQGAEAFF. In DNA form, the CDR3 reads TGTGCCTTAGCCACACTTCATCCGGGACAGGGGGCTGAAGCTTTCTTT.

The J gene is TRBJ2-7, the V gene TRBV7-9; 8 positions match TRBD1. This CDR3 is built from 15 residues. Germline CDR1 SEHNR, CDR2 FQNEAQ (reference sequence). The V segment lost 4 bases and the J segment 1 base; nucleotides outside the gene matches: 6. CDR3 nucleotides: TGTGCCAGCAGCTCGCCGACAGGGGTATCCTACGAGCAGTACTTC. Translating it yields CASSSPTGVSYEQYF.

The chain carries TRBV5-1 and TRBJ2-3; the match to TRBD1 covers 8 bases. The CDR3 length is 14 residues. V trimming: 3 bases; J trimming: 4 bases; junction bases outside the gene matches: 4. Germline-derived CDR1 and CDR2 are SGHRS and YFSETQ. The DNA of the CDR3 is TGCGCCAGCAGCTCCAGGGGGCGTTCAGATACGCAGTATTTT. Translation: CASSSRGRSDTQYF.

The V and J genes are TRBV23-1 and TRBJ2-1; TRBD1 aligns across 8 bases. TRBV23-1 is an ORF, with its function uncertain. The CDR3 sequence is 14 residues long. V dropped 2 bases and J dropped 7; count of bases not matched to a gene: 4. The CDR3, as DNA: TGCGCCAGCAGTCAAGGGCAGGGGGCGAATGAGCAGTTCTTC. Translated: CASSQGQGANEQFF.

This clone was seen only a few times. The rearrangement uses TRBV19 and TRBJ2-6; possibly TRBD1 for D (6 bases). The V end was cut by 7 bases, the J end by 2 bases, with 12 bases between. The germline V gene encodes CDR1 LNHDA and CDR2 SQIVND (reference sequence). This CDR3 has 15 residues. The CDR3 reads CASTETGAGANVLTF. The CDR3 nucleotides read TGTGCCAGTACCGAGACAGGCGCTGGGGCCAACGTCCTGACTTTC.

CDR3 amino acids: CSAQSGGLYSGNTIYF. DNA for the CDR3: TGCAGCGCTCAAAGTGGGGGACTTTACTCTGGAAACACCATATATTTT. The V and J genes are TRBV29-1 and TRBJ1-3; perhaps TRBD1 as D (5 bases). The germline CDR1 and CDR2 sequences are SQVTM and ANQGSEA. Trimming stripped 7 bases from V and 0 bases from J, with 19 bases between. The CDR3 has 16 residues.

This clone has more than one count but fewer than ten. The chain uses TRBV6-6 and TRBJ2-5; tentatively, D is TRBD1 (6 bases). The CDR3 totals 12 residues. V was cut by 7 bases and J by 3 bases, with 9 bases left in between. Germline values: CDR1 MNHNY, CDR2 SVGAGI (reference sequence). CDR3 bases: TGTGCCAGCAATACAGGGAAAGAGACCCAGTACTTC. It is translated as CASNTGKETQYF.

This clone was seen a handful of times. The chain recombines TRBV20-1 with TRBJ2-7, with D unclear. The germline V gene encodes CDR1 DFQATT and CDR2 SNEGSKA (reference sequence). Trimming removed 3 bases at V and 7 bases at J, with 10 bases between. This CDR3 spans 11 amino acids. CDR3 residues: CSARTGLEQYF. The CDR3 DNA sequence: TGCAGTGCTAGGACTGGTTTGGAGCAGTACTTC.

The J gene is TRBJ2-7, the V gene TRBV29-1, with 10 bases identical to TRBD1. Trimming cost V 4 bases and J 2 bases; bases outside gene matches: 5. Germline CDR1 and CDR2: SQVTM and ANQGSEA. The CDR3 is 14 amino acids. In DNA, the CDR3 is TGCAGCGTTGTGGACAGGGGGAACGCCTACGAGCAGTACTTC. Translated: CSVVDRGNAYEQYF.

The V call is TRBV29-1, the J call TRBJ1-1, with TRBD1 as a possible D gene (5 bases). The germline V gene encodes CDR1 SQVTM and CDR2 ANQGSEA. This CDR3 is built from 14 residues. Trimming stripped 3 bases from V and 3 bases from J, with 14 bases between. CDR3 coding DNA: TGCAGCGTTGAGCTCCAGGGTAGGTACACTGAAGCTTTCTTT. Amino acids: CSVELQGRYTEAFF. Variable domain in full (rest from reference TRBV29-1 and TRBJ1-1): SAVISQKPSRDICQRGTSLTIQCQVDSQVTMMFWYRQQPGQSLTLIATANQGSEATYESGFVIDKFPISRPNLTFSTLTVSNMSPEDSSIYLCSVELQGRYTEAFFGQGTRLTVV.

The gene calls are TRBV7-2 and TRBJ2-7, with 9 bases matching TRBD1. The germline V gene encodes CDR1 SGHTA and CDR2 FQGNSA. Trimming cost V 5 bases and J 0 bases; bases outside gene matches: 8. CDR3 size: 16 residues. The CDR3 DNA is TGTGCCAGCAGCGGCGGGACAGGGTCTGTCTCCTACGAGCAGTACTTC. Translation gives CASSGGTGSVSYEQYF.

The V and J genes are TRBV5-1 and TRBJ2-1; D is ambiguous. CDR3 size: 12 residues. Trimming cost V 0 bases and J 7 bases, with 5 bases left between them. Germline loops: CDR1 SGHRS, CDR2 YFSETQ. CDR3 sequence reads: CASSLALNEQFF. CDR3 nucleotides: TGCGCCAGCAGCTTGGCCTTGAATGAGCAGTTCTTC.

The V call is TRBV30, the J call TRBJ2-2; the D gene is possibly TRBD2 (6 bases). Germline V CDR1 and CDR2: GTSNPN, SVGIG (reference sequence). The CDR3 totals 16 residues. V lost 0 bases and J 4 bases, leaving 15 bases between the germline ends. This CDR3 is CAWSVGGLGITGELFF. DNA for the CDR3: TGTGCCTGGAGTGTAGGAGGGCTAGGGATCACCGGGGAGCTGTTTTTT.

This clone was seen more than once but under ten times. J is TRBJ2-1 and V is TRBV13; weak D call: TRBD1 (5 bases). The CDR3 has 12 amino acids. Germline CDR1 reads PRHDT; CDR2 reads FYEKMQ (reference sequence). The V end lost 6 bases, the J end lost 10 bases, and 13 bases lay between the germline ends. CDR3 amino acids: CASSHPRGEQFF. For the CDR3, the DNA is TGTGCCAGCAGTCATCCTAGGGGAGAGCAGTTCTTC. The variable domain in full, completed from reference TRBV13 and TRBJ2-1, reads AAGVIQSPRHLIKEKRETATLKCYPIPRHDTVYWYQQGPGQDPQFLISFYEKMQSDKGSIPDRFSAQQFSDYHSELNMSSLELGDSALYFCASSHPRGEQFFGPGTRLTVL.

This clone was found a few times. This chain uses TRBV30 with TRBJ2-1, with D perhaps matching TRBD2 (6 bases). The CDR3 is made up of 12 amino acids. V was shortened by 6 bases and J by 4 bases, with 10 bases between the two germline ends. CDR1 GTSNPN and CDR2 SVGIG come from the germline V gene (reference sequence). The CDR3 loop is CACGSRYNEQFF. The CDR3 DNA sequence: TGTGCCTGCGGGAGTCGTTACAATGAGCAGTTCTTC.

The V and J genes are TRBV6-1 and TRBJ1-2, with D possibly TRBD1 on 5 matching bases. The V gene's germline CDR1 is MNHNS and CDR2 SASEGT. The ends were cut back, 4 bases at V and 0 bases at J, with 18 bases in the middle. The CDR3 runs 17 residues. The CDR3 protein is CASSGGAGPQTNYGYTF. In nucleotides, the CDR3 is TGTGCCAGCAGTGGCGGGGCAGGGCCCCAAACTAACTATGGCTACACCTTC.

This clone was found a few times. This rearrangement joins TRBV23-1 to TRBJ1-4; weak D call: TRBD1 (6 bases). TRBV23-1 is marked as an open reading frame, function uncertain. Trimming removed 4 bases at V and 7 bases at J, with 13 bases between. The CDR3 loop spans 14 amino acids. CDR3 sequence reads: CASSPDRLGEKLFF. In DNA form, the CDR3 reads TGCGCCAGCAGTCCCGACAGGTTGGGTGAAAAACTGTTTTTT.

A remark on this clone: Other DNA sequences in this sample translate to the same CDR3. V usage is TRBV30 and J usage is TRBJ1-5; the D is unclear. The CDR3 loop spans 13 amino acids. Germline lookup yields CDR1 GTSNPN and CDR2 SVGIG (reference sequence). V lost 0 bases to trimming and J lost 4 bases, with 7 bases between them. CDR3 nucleotide sequence: TGTGCCTGGAGTGTACGGGGAAATCAGCCCCAGCATTTT. It encodes CAWSVRGNQPQHF.

A few counts support this clone. This sequence joins TRBV28 and TRBJ2-3; 9 positions agree with TRBD1. Per the germline V gene, CDR1 is MDHEN and CDR2 is SYDVKM. The CDR3 spans 15 residues. Losses at the gene ends were 5 bases for V and 2 bases for J; bases not matched to a gene: 5. CDR3 sequence: CASSRRDRDTDTQYF. As DNA, the CDR3 is TGTGCCAGCAGTAGACGGGACAGGGACACAGATACGCAGTATTTT. The complete variable domain, with remaining parts taken from reference TRBV28 and TRBJ2-3, reads DVKVTQSSRYLVKRTGEKVFLECVQDMDHENMFWYRQDPGLGLRLIYFSYDVKMKEKGDIPEGYSVSREKKERFSLILESASTNQTSMYLCASSRRDRDTDTQYFGPGTRLTVL.

In its sample, this clone was seen a few times. The J gene is TRBJ2-5, the V gene TRBV5-4; the match to TRBD2 covers 14 bases. The V and J ends lost 2 bases and 4 bases, in that order; junction bases with no gene match: 7. CDR1 and CDR2 (germline): SGHNT, YYREEE (reference sequence). The length of the CDR3 is 17 residues. The CDR3 protein is CASSFGTSGRTVETQYF. Written as DNA, the CDR3 is TGTGCCAGCAGCTTTGGGACTAGCGGGAGAACGGTAGAGACCCAGTACTTC.

This chain connects TRBV30 to TRBJ1-2, with D possibly being TRBD1 (5 bases). Germline values: CDR1 GTSNPN, CDR2 SVGIG (reference sequence). CDR3 length: 12 residues. V was pared by 5 bases and J by 5 bases, with 12 bases between. The CDR3 here is CAWSGGIYGYTF. Written as DNA, the CDR3 is TGTGCCTGGTCCGGGGGTATATATGGCTACACCTTC.

The table lists this clone with a few counts. The same CDR3 arises from other DNA sequences in this sample as well. The V call is TRBV9, the J call TRBJ2-1, with D tentatively TRBD2 (6 bases). This CDR3 has 15 amino acids. V lost 0 bases and J 1 base, leaving 8 bases between the germline ends. From germline, CDR1 is SGDLS and CDR2 YYNGEE. This CDR3 is CASSVEGGSYNEQFF. The DNA of the CDR3 is TGTGCCAGCAGCGTAGAGGGAGGATCCTACAATGAGCAGTTCTTC.

The chain couples TRBV5-4 to TRBJ1-4, with 10 bases aligning to TRBD1. The CDR3 covers 15 residues. Per the germline V gene, CDR1 is SGHNT and CDR2 is YYREEE (reference sequence). V lost 2 bases to trimming and J lost 6 bases; unmatched junction nucleotides: 4. CDR3 amino acids: CASSFTGTGDEKLFF. CDR3 DNA: TGTGCCAGCAGCTTCACCGGGACAGGGGATGAAAAACTGTTTTTT.